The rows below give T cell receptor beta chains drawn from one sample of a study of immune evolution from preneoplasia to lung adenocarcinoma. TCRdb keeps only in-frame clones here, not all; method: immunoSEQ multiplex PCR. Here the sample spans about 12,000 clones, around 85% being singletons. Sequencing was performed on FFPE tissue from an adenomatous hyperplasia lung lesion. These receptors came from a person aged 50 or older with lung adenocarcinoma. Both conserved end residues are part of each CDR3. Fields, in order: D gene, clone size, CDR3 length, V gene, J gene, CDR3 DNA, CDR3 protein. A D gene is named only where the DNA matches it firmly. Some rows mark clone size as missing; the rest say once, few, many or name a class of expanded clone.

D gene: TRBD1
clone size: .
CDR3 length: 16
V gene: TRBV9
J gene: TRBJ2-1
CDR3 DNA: TGTGCCAGCAGCTCCGGGACAGCGAGCTCCTACAATGAGCAGTTCTTC
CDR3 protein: CASSSGTASSYNEQFF

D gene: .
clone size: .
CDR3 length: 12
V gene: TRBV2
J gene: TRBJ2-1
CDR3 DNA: TGTGCCAGCAGGGCCTTGGGACCAAAGCAGTTCTTC
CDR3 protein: CASRALGPKQFF

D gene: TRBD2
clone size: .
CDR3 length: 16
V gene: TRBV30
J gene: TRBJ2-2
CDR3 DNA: TGTGCCTGGAGTGGGACTAGCTCCAGGGGCACCGGGGAGCTGTTTTTT
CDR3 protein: CAWSGTSSRGTGELFF

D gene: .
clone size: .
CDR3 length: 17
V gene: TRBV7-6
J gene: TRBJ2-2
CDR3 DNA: TGTGCCAGCAGCCCCCCGGGGGTAGGCGCGAACACCGGGGAGCTGTTTTTT
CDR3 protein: CASSPPGVGANTGELFF

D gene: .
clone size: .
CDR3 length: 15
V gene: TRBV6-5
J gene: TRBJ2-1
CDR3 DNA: TGTGCCAGCAGTTACTCGAGGAGGCAGGGCAATGAGCAGTTCTTC
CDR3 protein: CASSYSRRQGNEQFF

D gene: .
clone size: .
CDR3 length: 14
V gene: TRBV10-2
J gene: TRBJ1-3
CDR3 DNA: TGCGCCAGCAGTGAACGGGGGGGAGGAAACACCATATATTTT
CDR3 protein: CASSERGGGNTIYF

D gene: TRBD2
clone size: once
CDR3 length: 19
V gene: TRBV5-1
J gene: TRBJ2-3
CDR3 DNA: TGCGCCAGCAGCTTGGTCAGGAGCGGGAGGGCCCTCGGCACAGATACGCAGTATTTT
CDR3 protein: CASSLVRSGRALGTDTQYF

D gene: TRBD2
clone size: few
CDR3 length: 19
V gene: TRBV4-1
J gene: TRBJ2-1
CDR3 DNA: TGCGCCAGCAGCCACCCAGGACTAGCGGGAGGACCCACCTACAATGAGCAGTTCTTC
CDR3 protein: CASSHPGLAGGPTYNEQFF

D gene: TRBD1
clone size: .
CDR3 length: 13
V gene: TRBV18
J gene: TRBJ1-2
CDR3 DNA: TGTGCCAGCTCAGAGACAGGGACCTATGGCTACACCTTC
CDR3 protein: CASSETGTYGYTF

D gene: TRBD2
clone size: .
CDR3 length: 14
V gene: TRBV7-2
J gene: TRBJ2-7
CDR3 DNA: TGTGCCAGCAGCTTGACTAGCCGCTCCTACGAGCAGTACTTC
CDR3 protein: CASSLTSRSYEQYF

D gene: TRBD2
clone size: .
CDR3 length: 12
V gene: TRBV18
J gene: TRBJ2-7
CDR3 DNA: TGTGCCAGCTCGGGGACTATCTACGAGCAGTACTTC
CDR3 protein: CASSGTIYEQYF

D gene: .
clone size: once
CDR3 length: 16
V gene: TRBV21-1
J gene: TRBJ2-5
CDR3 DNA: TGTGCCAGCAGCGTAGACAGTCCGCCGCTGCAAGAGACCCAGTACTTC
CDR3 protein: CASSVDSPPLQETQYF

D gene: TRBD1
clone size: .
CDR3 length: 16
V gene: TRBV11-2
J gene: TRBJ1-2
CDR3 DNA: TGTGCCAGCAGCTTAGATGGGGACAGGGTTAGGTTTGGCTACACCTTC
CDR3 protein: CASSLDGDRVRFGYTF

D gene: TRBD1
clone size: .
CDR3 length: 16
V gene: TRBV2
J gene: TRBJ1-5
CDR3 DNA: TGTGCCAGCAGGGGACAGCTTTCGGCCTTGAAGCAGCCCCAGCATTTT
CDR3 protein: CASRGQLSALKQPQHF

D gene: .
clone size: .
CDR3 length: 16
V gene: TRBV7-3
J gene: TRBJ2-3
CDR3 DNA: TGTGCCAGGACCTGCCCTGGGCAGGGGTCGACAGATACGCAGTATTTT
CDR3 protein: CARTCPGQGSTDTQYF

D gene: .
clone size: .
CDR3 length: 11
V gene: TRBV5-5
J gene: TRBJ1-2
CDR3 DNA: TGTGCCAGCAGCGCGACACTTTCCTACACCTTC
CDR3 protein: CASSATLSYTF

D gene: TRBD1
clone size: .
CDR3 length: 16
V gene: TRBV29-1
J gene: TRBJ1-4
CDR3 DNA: TGCAGCGCGGCGGGGACAGGGTGGACAACTAATGAAAAACTGTTTTTT
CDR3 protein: CSAAGTGWTTNEKLFF

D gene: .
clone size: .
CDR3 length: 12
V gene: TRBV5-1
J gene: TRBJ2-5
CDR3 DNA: TGCGCCAGCAGCTTGGACCAAGAGACCCAGTACTTC
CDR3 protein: CASSLDQETQYF

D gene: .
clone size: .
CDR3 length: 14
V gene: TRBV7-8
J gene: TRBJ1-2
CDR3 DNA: TGTGCCAGCAGCCCGCGAGGGTTCGACTATGGCTACACCTTC
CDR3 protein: CASSPRGFDYGYTF

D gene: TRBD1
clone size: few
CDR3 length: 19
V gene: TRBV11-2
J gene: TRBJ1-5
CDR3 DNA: TGTGCCAGCAGCTCACACCCCGACAGGGGCCGAGATAGCAATCAGCCCCAGCATTTT
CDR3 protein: CASSSHPDRGRDSNQPQHF

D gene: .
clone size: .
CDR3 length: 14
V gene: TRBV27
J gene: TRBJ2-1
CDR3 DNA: TGTGCCAGCAGTTTATCCCCCGGGTTCGGTGAGCAGTTCTTC
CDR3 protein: CASSLSPGFGEQFF

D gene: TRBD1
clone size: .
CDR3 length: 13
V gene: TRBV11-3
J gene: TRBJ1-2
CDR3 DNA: TGTGCCAGCAGCCTTGGGACAGCCTATGGCTACACCTTC
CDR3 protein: CASSLGTAYGYTF

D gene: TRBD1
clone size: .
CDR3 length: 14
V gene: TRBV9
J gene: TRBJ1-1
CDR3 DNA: TGTGCCAGCAGCGTAGTGGCAGGGGGCACTGAAGCTTTCTTT
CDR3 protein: CASSVVAGGTEAFF

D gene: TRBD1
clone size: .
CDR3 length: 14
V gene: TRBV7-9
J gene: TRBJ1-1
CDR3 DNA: TGTGCCAGCAGCTACAGGGGGACTAACACTGAAGCTTTCTTT
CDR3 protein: CASSYRGTNTEAFF

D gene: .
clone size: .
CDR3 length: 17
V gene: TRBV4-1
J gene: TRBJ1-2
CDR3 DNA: TGCGCCAGCAGCTTAGCCCCGGGACAAGGAAGCTCCTATGGCTACACCTTC
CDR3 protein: CASSLAPGQGSSYGYTF

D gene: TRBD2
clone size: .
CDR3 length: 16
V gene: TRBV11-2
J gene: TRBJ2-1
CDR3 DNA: TGTGCCAGCAGCTTACGACTAGCGCAGTCCTACAATGAGCAGTTCTTC
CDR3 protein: CASSLRLAQSYNEQFF

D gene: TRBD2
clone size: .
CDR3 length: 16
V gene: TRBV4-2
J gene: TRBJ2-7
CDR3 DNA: TGTGCCAGCAGCCAAGGGGTTCGCGGGAGGCGAGACGAGCAGTACTTC
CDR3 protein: CASSQGVRGRRDEQYF

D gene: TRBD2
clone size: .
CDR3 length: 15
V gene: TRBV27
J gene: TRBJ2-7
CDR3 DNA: TGTGCCAGCAGTTTATCGGCGGGAGAAGTCTACGAGCAGTACTTC
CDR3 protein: CASSLSAGEVYEQYF

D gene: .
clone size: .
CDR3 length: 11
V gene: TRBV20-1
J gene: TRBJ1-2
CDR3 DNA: TGCAGTGTGGATAGGGATAATGGCTACACCTTC
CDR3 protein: CSVDRDNGYTF